One and the same sample provided the 21 T cell receptor beta chains below, sequenced in a study of OX40 agonist ivuxolimab in advanced cancers. Sequenced by immunoSEQ multiplex PCR; TCRdb stores in-frame clones only, minus some. The data contain about 73,000 clones, 86% of them singletons. The sequences come from CD4+ or CD8+ T cells sorted from blood, collected in a trial of the OX40 agonist ivuxolimab. The receptors shown here come from an adult with an advanced solid tumor such as melanoma, head and neck, liver or kidney cancer.

The rearrangement uses TRBV6-6 and TRBJ2-7, with D possibly TRBD1 on 6 matching bases. Looked up from germline, CDR1 is MNHNY and CDR2 is SVGAGI (reference sequence). The CDR3 length is 14 residues. V was cut by 0 bases and J by 3 bases, with 9 bases left in between. CDR3 residues: CASSYSRGNYEQYF. Here the CDR3 DNA reads TGTGCCAGCAGTTACTCGAGGGGGAACTACGAGCAGTACTTC.

The V gene is TRBV6-6, the J gene TRBJ2-2; D could derive from TRBD1 or TRBD2 (5 bases each). Per germline, CDR1 MNHNY and CDR2 SVGAGI (reference sequence). V was pared by 0 bases and J by 6 bases, with 8 bases between. There are 14 residues in the CDR3. The CDR3 nucleotides are TGTGCCAGCAGTTACTCGGGACCGCCCGGGGAGCTGTTTTTT. This translates into CASSYSGPPGELFF.

The chain has TRBV10-1 and TRBJ2-7, with D perhaps given as TRBD1 or TRBD2 (7 bases each). V was clipped by 2 bases and J by 1 base, with 12 bases between them. Per germline, CDR1 WNHNN and CDR2 SYGVQD (reference sequence). The CDR3 spans 15 residues. The CDR3 coding sequence is TGCGCCAGCAGTGAGGCGGGGGACAGTTCCTACGAGCAGTACTTC. It yields the protein CASSEAGDSSYEQYF.

The J gene is TRBJ1-2, the V gene TRBV5-1; possible D gene TRBD1, 5 bases. The V and J ends lost 1 base and 2 bases respectively, with 9 bases between them. The germline gives CDR1 SGHRS, CDR2 YFSETQ. This CDR3 has 14 residues. This CDR3 reads CASSLYEGNYGYTF. DNA of the CDR3: TGCGCCAGCAGCTTGTACGAGGGGAACTATGGCTACACCTTC.

The rearrangement joins TRBV13 to TRBJ2-1, with TRBD1 matching over 9 bases. The V and J ends lost 5 bases and 8 bases, in that order; junction bases with no gene match: 10. From germline, CDR1 is PRHDT and CDR2 FYEKMQ (reference sequence). There are 15 residues in the CDR3. CDR3 bases: TGTGCCAGCAGCCGACCGTTCAGGGACAGGGATGAGCAGTTCTTC. Residues: CASSRPFRDRDEQFF.

This chain links TRBV4-1 with TRBJ1-5, with D perhaps matching TRBD1 (5 bases). V was shortened by 0 bases and J by 7 bases, with 16 bases between the two germline ends. Germline CDR1 is MGHRA and CDR2 is YSYEKL. The CDR3 sequence is 16 residues long. The CDR3 region is CASSQEGRGTSQPQHF. DNA for the CDR3: TGCGCCAGCAGCCAAGAGGGGAGGGGTACATCCCAGCCCCAGCATTTT.

The chain links TRBV5-5 to TRBJ2-3; tentative D call: TRBD1 (5 bases). Between the trimmed V and J ends, which lost 4 bases and 0 bases, there was a span of 15 bases. The germline V gene encodes CDR1 SGHKS and CDR2 YYEKEE (reference sequence). The CDR3 spans 16 residues. CDR3 bases: TGTGCCAGCAGCGGGGCGACAGCTTCTAGCACAGATACGCAGTATTTT. Translating gives CASSGATASSTDTQYF.

V is TRBV4-2 and J is TRBJ2-1; D remains unclear. Germline CDR1 is LGHNA and CDR2 is YNFKEQ. The CDR3 contains 12 residues. Trimming removed 4 bases from V and 9 bases from J, with 10 bases in between. The CDR3 here is CASSREDSEQFF. The CDR3 bases are TGTGCCAGCAGCCGAGAGGATAGTGAGCAGTTCTTC.

The V and J genes are TRBV5-6 and TRBJ2-2; 7 bases line up with TRBD1. The V segment lost 3 bases and the J segment 1 base; nucleotides outside the gene matches: 0. This CDR3 region has 14 residues. In germline, CDR1 is SGHDT, CDR2 YYEEEE. In DNA, the CDR3 is TGTGCCAGCAGCTGGGACAGGAACACCGGGGAGCTGTTTTTT. Translating it yields CASSWDRNTGELFF.

The J gene is TRBJ2-3, the V gene TRBV5-3; the D gene could be TRBD1 or TRBD2 (6 bases each). TRBV5-3 is sorted into the ORF group, with uncertain function. V was clipped by 2 bases and J by 4 bases, with 14 bases between them. This CDR3 has 15 residues. The CDR3 here is CARSFSRGEADTQYF. The CDR3 nucleotides are TGTGCCAGAAGCTTCTCGAGGGGGGAGGCAGATACGCAGTATTTT.

The gene calls are TRBV18 and TRBJ2-7; D might be TRBD1 (5 bases). Germline V gene sequence: CDR1 KGHSH, CDR2 LQKENI. Trimming cost V 3 bases and J 6 bases, with 6 bases left between them. This CDR3 contains 11 residues. In nucleotides, the CDR3 is TGTGCCAGCTCACCGCAGGGCGAGCAGTACTTC. Translating gives CASSPQGEQYF.

The V call is TRBV6-5, the J call TRBJ1-3, with unresolved D. Germline CDR1 MNHEY, CDR2 SVGAGI. The V gene lost 5 bases and the J gene lost 0 bases, with 8 bases spanning the gap. CDR3 length: 14 amino acids. This CDR3 is CASSLGSSGNTIYF. The CDR3 DNA is TGTGCCAGCAGTCTAGGGAGCTCTGGAAACACCATATATTTT.

V usage is TRBV27 and J usage is TRBJ2-7; the D gene could be TRBD1 or TRBD2 (5 bases each). Trimming removed 2 bases at V and 0 bases at J, with 14 bases between. This CDR3 spans 16 amino acids. Germline CDR1 is MNHEY and CDR2 is SMNVEV (reference sequence). CDR3 amino acids: CASSLGMGVSSYEQYF. The CDR3 region has the DNA TGTGCCAGCAGTTTAGGTATGGGGGTAAGCTCCTACGAGCAGTACTTC.

The chain joins TRBV6-5 to TRBJ2-7; D is unclear. This CDR3 is built from 14 residues. Germline V gene sequence: CDR1 MNHEY, CDR2 SVGAGI. Trimming removed 6 bases from V and 2 bases from J, with 14 bases in between. CDR3 DNA sequence: TGTGCCAGCAGCTTTGGCAGGCCTCCCTACGAGCAGTACTTC. It specifies CASSFGRPPYEQYF.

J is TRBJ2-2 and V is TRBV10-3; no reliable D call. The V gene lost 4 bases and the J gene lost 6 bases, with 9 bases spanning the gap. The V gene's germline CDR1 is ENHRY and CDR2 SYGVKD. The CDR3 loop spans 13 amino acids. The CDR3 DNA follows: TGTGCCATCAGTGGTGGGGATTCCGGGGAGCTGTTTTTT. Translating gives CAISGGDSGELFF.

V is TRBV4-1 and J is TRBJ2-7; TRBD1 might be the D (6 bases). The CDR3 spans 13 residues. Trimming removed 4 bases from V and 1 base from J, with 8 bases in between. Germline CDR1 is MGHRA and CDR2 is YSYEKL. CDR3 residues: CASSPQGSYEQYF. The CDR3, as DNA: TGCGCCAGCAGCCCTCAGGGGTCCTACGAGCAGTACTTC.

The rearrangement uses TRBV11-2 and TRBJ1-3; D is possibly TRBD1 (5 bases). CDR3 size: 18 residues. Germline V lookup: CDR1 SGHAT, CDR2 FQNNGV. The V end lost 0 bases, the J end lost 0 bases, and 15 bases lay between the germline ends. The CDR3 sequence: CASSLDQRGRISGNTIYF. The CDR3 nucleotides are TGTGCCAGCAGCTTAGATCAAAGGGGACGGATCTCTGGAAACACCATATATTTT.

This chain joins TRBV7-2 and TRBJ2-5; tentative D call: TRBD2 (6 bases). The CDR3 consists of 17 residues. Germline values: CDR1 SGHTA, CDR2 FQGNSA. Trimming removed 1 base at V and 4 bases at J, with 19 bases between. This CDR3 reads CASSLVEEGLGRETQYF. In DNA form, the CDR3 reads TGTGCCAGCAGCTTAGTGGAGGAGGGTCTGGGGCGAGAGACCCAGTACTTC.

The V gene is TRBV5-4, the J gene TRBJ2-5; 15 positions match TRBD2. The CDR3 is made up of 16 amino acids. J was trimmed by 5 bases and V by 3 bases; bases with no gene match: 5. CDR1 and CDR2 (germline): SGHNT, YYREEE (reference sequence). CDR3: CASSSGLAGGRETQYF. Here the CDR3 DNA reads TGTGCCAGCAGCTCCGGACTAGCGGGGGGGAGGGAGACCCAGTACTTC.

The chain is built from TRBV5-1 and TRBJ2-6; D remains ambiguous. The V gene's germline CDR1 is SGHRS and CDR2 YFSETQ. V shed 5 bases and J shed 1 base, with 13 bases lying between them. This CDR3 comprises 16 residues. CDR3 nucleotides: TGCGCCAGCAGAACGGACGTACGTTCTGGGGCCAACGTCCTGACTTTC. Residues: CASRTDVRSGANVLTF.

V and J are TRBV30 and TRBJ1-4; 8 nucleotides match TRBD1. The CDR3 extends over 16 amino acids. V gave up 2 bases and J gave up 11 bases; unmatched junction bases: 16. Germline values: CDR1 GTSNPN, CDR2 SVGIG (reference sequence). As DNA, the CDR3 is TGTGCCTGGAGTCCCTCCTTGACAGGGGTCTGGGGGAAACTGTTTTTT. Translating gives CAWSPSLTGVWGKLFF.